This T cell receptor (beta chain) was sequenced in a study of blood T cell repertoires in COVID-19. Study overall: Acute and convalescent COVID-19 specimens originated in the United States, Italy and Spain. The analysed material was cDNA or gDNA that came from T cells, B-cell-depleted T cells, or PBMCs.

Clinical history as reported by participants underpinned cohort assignment. Under the authors' procedure: Reference gene primer amplification in the assay estimated nucleated cell counts. TCRdb keeps only in-frame clones here, not all; method: immunoSEQ multiplex PCR. Clone size and V and J calls were adopted from that table, with D and trimming inferred from the DNA. Of around 200,000 clones in the sample, about 81% are singletons; the top ten hold around 8.8%. This clone was observed a single time. The receptor was derived from a man between 40 and 49 years old who had recovered from COVID-19. Sample: PBMCs or T cells enriched from blood (not recorded which).

CDR3 nucleotides: TGTGCCAGCAGCCTAGAAACAGGTTTTGAGCAGTTCTTC. Its translation is CASSLETGFEQFF. The genes are TRBV5-5 and TRBJ2-1; D is possibly TRBD1 (5 bases). V lost 4 bases and J lost 9, with 14 bases in between. The CDR3 covers 13 residues. The germline gives CDR1 SGHKS, CDR2 YYEKEE (reference sequence).